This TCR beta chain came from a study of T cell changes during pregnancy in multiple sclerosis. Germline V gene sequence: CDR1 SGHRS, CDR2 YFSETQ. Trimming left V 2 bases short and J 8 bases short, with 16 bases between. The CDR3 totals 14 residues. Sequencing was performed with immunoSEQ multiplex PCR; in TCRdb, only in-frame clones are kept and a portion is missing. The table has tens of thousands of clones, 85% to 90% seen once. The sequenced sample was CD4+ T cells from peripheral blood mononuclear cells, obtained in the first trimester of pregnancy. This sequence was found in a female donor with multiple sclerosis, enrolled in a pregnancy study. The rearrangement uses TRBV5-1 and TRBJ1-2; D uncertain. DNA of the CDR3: TGCGCCAGCAGCTTTATATATGGGCCCCTGGGCTACACCTTC. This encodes CASSFIYGPLGYTF.